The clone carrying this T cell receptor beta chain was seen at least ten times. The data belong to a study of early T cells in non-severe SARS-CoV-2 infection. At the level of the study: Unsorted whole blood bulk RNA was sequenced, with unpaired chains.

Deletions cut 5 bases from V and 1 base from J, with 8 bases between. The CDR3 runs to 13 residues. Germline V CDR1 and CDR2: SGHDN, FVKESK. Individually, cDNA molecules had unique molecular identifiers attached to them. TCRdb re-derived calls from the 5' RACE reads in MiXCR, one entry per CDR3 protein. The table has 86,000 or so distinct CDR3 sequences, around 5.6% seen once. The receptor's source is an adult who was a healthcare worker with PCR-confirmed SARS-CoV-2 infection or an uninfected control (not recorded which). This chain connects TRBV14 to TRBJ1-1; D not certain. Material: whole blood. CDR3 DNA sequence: TGTGCCAGCAGCGATCCAGGGAACACTGAAGCTTTCTTT. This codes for CASSDPGNTEAFF.